The next 7 T cell receptor beta chains were all read from a single sample in a study of cytomegalovirus exposure and HLA in healthy donors. Here immunoSEQ multiplex PCR was the method, and the copy in TCRdb shows in-frame clones only, minus some. Of about 140,000 clones listed, roughly four fifths are singletons. Sequencing was performed on PBMCs. Receptors originate from a man aged 25 to 45 in good health and CMV-seropositive.

This rearrangement joins TRBV18 to TRBJ1-5; 7 nucleotides line up with TRBD1. The ends lost 0 bases at V and 2 bases at J; junction bases unmatched: 13. The CDR3 has 19 amino acids. CDR1 is KGHSH, CDR2 LQKENI, per germline. The CDR3 sequence: CASSPPVSEVGGRNQPQHF. The DNA for the CDR3 is TGTGCCAGCTCACCACCGGTATCGGAGGTAGGGGGCCGCAATCAGCCCCAGCATTTT.

This clone was counted only a few times. The chain employs TRBV19 and TRBJ2-1; maybe TRBD2 (5 bases). Deletions cut 5 bases from V and 2 bases from J, with 13 bases between. Germline V gene lookup returns CDR1 LNHDA and CDR2 SQIVND (reference sequence). The CDR3 has 15 residues. CDR3 in DNA: TGTGCCAGTAGTGCCACCGGGAACCCCTACAATGAGCAGTTCTTC. Translated, it gives CASSATGNPYNEQFF. Full variable domain (remainder filled in from reference TRBV19 and TRBJ2-1): DGGITQSPKYLFRKEGQNVTLSCEQNLNHDAMYWYRQDPGQGLRLIYYSQIVNDFQKGDIAEGYSVSREKKESFPLTVTSAQKNPTAFYLCASSATGNPYNEQFFGPGTRLTVL.

The chain is built from TRBV27 and TRBJ2-7, with 8 bases identical to TRBD2. Germline V lookup: CDR1 MNHEY, CDR2 SMNVEV (reference sequence). The CDR3 is 14 amino acids. V lost 6 bases, J lost 6 bases, and 10 bases stayed unmatched. Here the CDR3 reads CASRDLGAGGEQYF. The CDR3 DNA follows: TGTGCCAGCAGGGACCTAGGGGCGGGGGGCGAGCAGTACTTC.

The chain couples TRBV11-2 to TRBJ1-6, with 11 bases identical to TRBD1. CDR3 length equals 16 residues. V trimming: 1 base; J trimming: 10 bases; junction bases outside the gene matches: 6. Germline CDR1 is SGHAT and CDR2 is FQNNGV. As DNA, the CDR3 is TGTGCCAGCAGCTTAGGGTCCGGGACAGGGGGATCACCCCTCCACTTT. Translation: CASSLGSGTGGSPLHF.

The J gene is TRBJ2-1, the V gene TRBV2; 8 nucleotides match TRBD2. There are 15 residues in the CDR3. Germline values: CDR1 SNHLY, CDR2 FYNNEI. V shed 7 bases, J shed 0 bases, and the junction held 5 bases outside the gene matches. This CDR3 reads CASIAGTSSYNEQFF. CDR3 in DNA: TGTGCCAGCATTGCCGGGACTAGCTCCTACAATGAGCAGTTCTTC.

The chain joins TRBV19 to TRBJ1-1, with 10 bases lining up with TRBD1. There are 17 residues in the CDR3. V lost 6 bases, J lost 0 bases, and 10 bases stayed unmatched. Germline values: CDR1 LNHDA, CDR2 SQIVND (reference sequence). CDR3 sequence reads: CASSARGTGDLNTEAFF. In DNA form, the CDR3 reads TGTGCCAGTAGCGCACGGGGGACAGGGGACCTGAACACTGAAGCTTTCTTT.

The count of this clone is one. The chain recombines TRBV7-2 with TRBJ1-3; 10 nucleotides match TRBD1. V dropped 4 bases and J dropped 4; count of bases not matched to a gene: 7. Germline CDR1 SGHTA, CDR2 FQGNSA. The length of the CDR3 is 16 residues. The CDR3 DNA is TGTGCCAGCAGCTCCGGACAGGGGGGAATAGGAAACACCATATATTTT. Protein: CASSSGQGGIGNTIYF. The variable domain in full, with the rest retrieved from reference TRBV7-2 and TRBJ1-3, is GAGVSQSPSNKVTEKGKDVELRCDPISGHTALYWYRQSLGQGLEFLIYFQGNSAPDKSGLPSDRFSAERTGGSVSTLTIQRTQQEDSAVYLCASSSGQGGIGNTIYFGEGSWLTVV.